This T cell receptor beta chain is drawn from a study of cytomegalovirus exposure and HLA in healthy donors. The ends were cut back, 1 base at V and 4 bases at J, with 8 bases in the middle. CDR1 and CDR2 from the germline V gene are SGHNT and YYREEE (reference sequence). This CDR3 region has 13 residues. The primer mix had 60 Vbeta and 13 Jbeta primers. Assay: immunoSEQ multiplex PCR; the TCRdb copy retains only in-frame clones and omits some. The sample lists about 220,000 clones, more than 65% occurring once. The specimen was PBMCs. The genes are TRBV5-4 and TRBJ1-1; possible D gene TRBD1, 5 bases. The TCR was taken from a man younger than 30 in good health and CMV-seronegative. DNA of the CDR3: TGTGCCAGCAGCTTGAGGGGAGGCACTGAAGCTTTCTTT. Translated: CASSLRGGTEAFF.